This is a list of T cell receptor beta chains from one sample in a study of blood T cell repertoires in COVID-19. The method was immunoSEQ multiplex PCR; TCRdb's version includes in-frame clones alone and lacks a portion of them. This repertoire shows about 100,000 clones, approximately 87% found once; its top ten account for 9.5% to 15%. The specimen was peripheral blood. All receptors derive from a human donor in a cohort sampled during active COVID-19. Both conserved end residues are part of each CDR3. A D gene is named only where the DNA matches it firmly. A clone size is listed for some rows: how often the clone was seen (once, few, many), or a class if it is expanded.

V	size	D	J	CDR3	DNA
TRBV6-5	NA	NA	TRBJ1-2	CASRGTFANYGYTF	TGTGCCAGCAGAGGGACTTTTGCTAACTATGGCTACACCTTC
TRBV30	NA	NA	TRBJ2-6	CAWKVGGSGANVLTF	TGTGCCTGGAAGGTAGGGGGCTCTGGGGCCAACGTCCTGACTTTC
TRBV11-2	NA	NA	TRBJ1-1	CASSLGANTEAFF	TGTGCCAGCAGCCTAGGGGCTAACACTGAAGCTTTCTTT
TRBV25-1	NA	NA	TRBJ1-2	CASSESPGGGYGYTF	TGTGCCAGCAGTGAATCCCCGGGGGGCGGCTATGGCTACACCTTC
TRBV10-3	once	TRBD1	TRBJ1-5	CAISEDRGGNQPQHF	TGTGCCATCAGTGAGGACAGGGGGGGCAATCAGCCCCAGCATTTT
TRBV7-2	NA	NA	TRBJ2-6	CASSSQISRISGANVLTF	TGTGCCAGCAGCTCACAGATAAGCCGGATCTCTGGGGCCAACGTCCTGACTTTC
TRBV15	NA	NA	TRBJ1-2	CATSRDLTALTGGYTF	TGTGCCACCAGCAGAGATTTGACAGCCCTGACCGGGGGCTACACCTTC
TRBV7-9	NA	NA	TRBJ1-3	CASSSTEISGNTIYF	TGTGCCAGCAGCTCGACAGAGATCTCTGGAAACACCATATATTTT
TRBV19	NA	NA	TRBJ1-2	CASSRSYGYTF	TGTGCCAGTAGCAGATCATATGGCTACACCTTC
TRBV4-1	few	NA	TRBJ2-1	CASSQVGRGNNEQFF	TGCGCCAGCAGCCAAGTGGGTCGGGGTAACAATGAGCAGTTCTTC
TRBV6-2/TRBV6-3	few	NA	TRBJ1-1	CASSYSGARTEAFF	TGTGCCAGCAGTTACTCAGGGGCGCGCACTGAAGCTTTCTTT
TRBV6-2/TRBV6-3	NA	NA	TRBJ2-7	CASSYTGVYEQYF	TGTGCCAGCAGTTACACAGGAGTCTACGAGCAGTACTTC
TRBV19	NA	NA	TRBJ2-7	CASSGQGPNEQYF	TGTGCCAGTAGTGGGCAGGGTCCCAACGAGCAGTACTTC
TRBV19	NA	TRBD1	TRBJ2-2	CASSIDDRVVTGELFF	TGTGCCAGTAGTATAGACGACAGGGTGGTGACCGGGGAGCTGTTTTTT
TRBV7-6	NA	TRBD2	TRBJ2-2	CASSGGTSGELFF	TGTGCCAGCAGTGGAGGGACTAGCGGGGAGCTGTTTTTT
TRBV14	NA	TRBD2	TRBJ2-7	CASSHRGLASGTEQYF	TGTGCCAGCAGCCACAGAGGTCTTGCTAGCGGGACCGAGCAGTACTTC
TRBV2	NA	NA	TRBJ2-5	CASSGQRQETQYF	TGTGCCAGCAGTGGCCAGCGGCAAGAGACCCAGTACTTC
TRBV12-5	NA	TRBD1	TRBJ1-2	CASGLGYWDRESYGYTF	TGTGCTAGTGGTTTGGGATATTGGGACAGGGAGTCCTATGGCTACACCTTC
TRBV27	NA	TRBD2	TRBJ2-1	CASSFRGRAVEQFF	TGTGCCAGCAGTTTCCGCGGGAGGGCGGTTGAGCAGTTCTTC
TRBV3-1/TRBV3-2	NA	TRBD2	TRBJ2-1	CASSQDMGLAPAVF	TGTGCCAGCAGCCAAGATATGGGACTAGCCCCCGCGGTCTTC
TRBV18	NA	TRBD1	TRBJ2-7	CASSHTGGQYEQYF	TGTGCCAGCTCACACACAGGGGGCCAATACGAGCAGTACTTC
TRBV4-1	NA	TRBD1	TRBJ2-1	CASSERDSSYNEQFF	TGCGCCAGCAGCGAAAGGGACAGCTCCTACAATGAGCAGTTCTTC
TRBV7-2	NA	NA	TRBJ2-7	CASSLRFVVYEQYF	TGTGCCAGCAGCTTACGGTTTGTAGTCTACGAGCAGTACTTC
TRBV7-2	NA	TRBD2	TRBJ2-7	CASSLAGGLEQYF	TGTGCCAGCAGCTTAGCGGGGGGGTTAGAGCAGTACTTC
TRBV4-3	NA	NA	TRBJ1-3	CASSRTTAIAGNTIYF	TGCGCCAGCAGCCGCACGACGGCTATAGCAGGAAACACCATATATTTT
TRBV4-1	NA	TRBD2	TRBJ2-1	CASSQPTGTSDQARKGEQFF	TGCGCCAGCAGCCAGCCGACCGGGACTAGCGACCAAGCGCGAAAGGGTGAGCAGTTCTTC
TRBV5-1	NA	NA	TRBJ1-2	CASRPRTLGNYGYTF	TGCGCCAGCAGACCCCGGACATTAGGGAACTATGGCTACACCTTC
TRBV5-1	NA	TRBD2	TRBJ2-7	CASRVLAGGEQYF	TGCGCCAGCAGGGTTCTAGCGGGGGGAGAGCAGTACTTC
TRBV7-6	NA	TRBD1	TRBJ2-2	CASSLQSQGVTGELFF	TGTGCCAGCAGCTTACAAAGCCAGGGGGTCACCGGGGAGCTGTTTTTT
TRBV6-2/TRBV6-3	few	TRBD1	TRBJ1-5	CASSYDRAQPQHF	TGTGCCAGCAGTTACGACAGGGCTCAGCCCCAGCATTTT
TRBV29-1	NA	NA	TRBJ2-1	CSVRQTYNEQFF	TGCAGCGTTAGGCAGACATACAATGAGCAGTTCTTC
TRBV6-1	NA	NA	TRBJ2-5	CASSEVPSGGEYF	TGTGCCAGCAGTGAAGTCCCCTCCGGGGGTGAGTACTTC
TRBV11-2	NA	NA	TRBJ1-4	CASSLGVQGSAEKLFF	TGTGCCAGCAGCTTAGGTGTTCAGGGTAGTGCTGAAAAACTGTTTTTT
TRBV7-8	NA	NA	TRBJ1-1	CASSRGVNTEAFF	TGTGCCAGCAGCCGCGGGGTGAACACTGAAGCTTTCTTT
TRBV21-1	NA	NA	TRBJ1-5	CASSKGAGAGQPQHF	TGTGCCAGCAGCAAAGGGGCGGGGGCTGGTCAGCCCCAGCATTTT
TRBV6-4	NA	TRBD2	TRBJ2-3	CASSDAASGVDTQYF	TGTGCCAGCAGTGACGCCGCTAGCGGGGTAGATACGCAGTATTTT
TRBV20-1	NA	NA	TRBJ2-1	CSASGSGRGARYNEQFF	TGCAGTGCTAGTGGTAGTGGGAGGGGGGCGAGGTACAATGAGCAGTTCTTC
TRBV7-9	NA	NA	TRBJ2-7	CASSFSWAGDYEQYF	TGTGCCAGCAGCTTTTCCTGGGCAGGGGACTACGAGCAGTACTTC
TRBV10-3	NA	TRBD1	TRBJ2-3	CAIRRGQEADTQYF	TGTGCCATCAGGAGGGGACAGGAGGCCGATACGCAGTATTTT
TRBV5-1	NA	TRBD2	TRBJ2-3	CASSPRLAYTQYF	TGCGCCAGCAGCCCTCGACTAGCGTATACGCAGTATTTT
TRBV5-1	once	NA	TRBJ2-3	CASSLGYPGRTDTQYF	TGCGCCAGCAGCTTGGGTTATCCAGGGCGCACAGATACGCAGTATTTT
TRBV6-2/TRBV6-3	NA	NA	TRBJ1-1	CASSYGRGSYMNTEAFF	TGTGCCAGCAGTTACGGGCGGGGATCATACATGAACACTGAAGCTTTCTTT
TRBV6-1	NA	TRBD1	TRBJ1-2	CASCDRANVYGYTF	TGTGCCAGCTGTGACAGGGCCAACGTTTATGGCTACACCTTC
TRBV3-1/TRBV3-2	NA	NA	TRBJ1-3	CASSQDARSIGNTIYF	TGTGCCAGCAGCCAAGATGCCAGGTCTATAGGAAACACCATATATTTT
TRBV5-6	NA	NA	TRBJ1-2	CASSSGQSNYGYTF	TGTGCCAGCAGCTCCGGACAGTCTAACTATGGCTACACCTTC
TRBV24-1	NA	TRBD1	TRBJ2-3	CATSDPTGGTQYF	TGTGCCACCAGTGATCCGACAGGGGGTACGCAGTATTTT
TRBV4-3	once	TRBD1	TRBJ2-7	CASSQEGQASYEQYF	TGCGCCAGCAGCCAAGAGGGACAGGCCTCCTACGAGCAGTACTTC
TRBV6-2/TRBV6-3	NA	NA	TRBJ2-1	CASSLSLWQFF	TGTGCCAGCAGCCTCTCCTTATGGCAGTTCTTC
TRBV6-2/TRBV6-3	NA	NA	TRBJ2-2	CASSYTRTVRELFF	TGTGCCAGCAGTTACACCCGGACAGTCCGGGAGCTGTTTTTT
TRBV18	NA	NA	TRBJ1-4	CASSPSGDEKLFF	TGTGCCAGCTCACCCTCAGGGGATGAAAAACTGTTTTTT
TRBV6-6	NA	NA	TRBJ2-7	CASSRPGLEGYEQYF	TGTGCCAGCAGTAGACCGGGACTTGAGGGATACGAGCAGTACTTC
TRBV6-6	NA	NA	TRBJ1-3	CASSYGTASGNTIYF	TGTGCCAGCAGTTACGGTACAGCCTCTGGAAACACCATATATTTT
TRBV7-2	once	NA	TRBJ2-5	CASSLDRQETQYF	TGTGCCAGCAGCTTAGACAGACAAGAGACCCAGTACTTC
TRBV5-5	few	NA	TRBJ1-1	CASSLFGEGGTEAFF	TGTGCCAGCAGCTTGTTTGGGGAAGGGGGCACTGAAGCTTTCTTT
TRBV10-2	NA	NA	TRBJ2-3	CASSVTYSTDTQYF	TGCGCCAGCAGCGTGACATACAGCACAGATACGCAGTATTTT
TRBV5-1	once	NA	TRBJ2-6	CASSPSGISGANVLTF	TGCGCCAGCAGCCCCTCGGGTATCTCTGGGGCCAACGTCCTGACTTTC
TRBV28	NA	TRBD1	TRBJ1-1	CASSSGQGRLNTEAFF	TGTGCCAGCAGTTCCGGACAGGGGCGATTGAACACTGAAGCTTTCTTT
TRBV7-8	NA	NA	TRBJ1-5	CASSWGGGQPQHF	TGTGCCAGCAGCTGGGGGGGTGGTCAGCCCCAGCATTTT